Below are 13 T cell receptor beta chains sequenced from a single sample in a study of metastatic and nonmetastatic thyroid tumors. With MiXCR, TCRdb called clones anew from the PCR reads. The sample lists roughly 10,000 clones, 25% to 35% occurring once. Treatment of any kind had been given to no patient before thyroid surgery. Sequences were obtained from tumor tissue. The receptors originated from a female donor with papillary thyroid cancer or a benign thyroid nodule (not recorded which). Some clones in this sample may be carry-over from other donors' samples.

The chain recombines TRBV6-1 with TRBJ2-7; D is uncertain. This CDR3 is built from 14 residues. Per germline, CDR1 MNHNS and CDR2 SASEGT. V was clipped by 3 bases and J by 0 bases, with 9 bases between them. Here the CDR3 reads CASSERGPSYEQYF. In DNA form, the CDR3 reads TGTGCCAGCAGTGAGAGAGGACCCTCCTACGAGCAGTACTTC.

The chain recombines TRBV4-1 with TRBJ2-4; TRBD1 agrees at 10 bases. The length of the CDR3 is 15 residues. The trim removed 6 bases at V and 7 bases at J, leaving 9 bases unmatched. Germline V gene lookup returns CDR1 MGHRA and CDR2 YSYEKL. The CDR3 nucleotides are TGCGCCAGCAGTGTAAGTCCGGGACAGGGGAACATTCAGTACTTC. Translated, it gives CASSVSPGQGNIQYF.

The table lists this clone with a few counts. The V and J genes are TRBV6-1 and TRBJ2-2; TRBD1 aligns across 8 bases. Trimming took 8 bases from V and 0 from J; bases not matched to a gene: 5. Germline CDR1 and CDR2: MNHNS and SASEGT. This CDR3 has 15 residues. The chain's CDR3 is CASGGQGSNTGELFF. In nucleotides, the CDR3 is TGTGCCAGCGGTGGACAGGGATCGAACACCGGGGAGCTGTTTTTT.

In its sample, this clone ranks as large. The rearrangement links TRBV9 to TRBJ2-2; TRBD1 or TRBD2 may be the D gene (5 bases each). V was shortened by 2 bases and J by 5 bases, with 13 bases between the two germline ends. CDR1 and CDR2 (germline): SGDLS, YYNGEE. CDR3 length: 15 amino acids. The CDR3 here is CASSVWQGETGELFF. CDR3 nucleotide sequence: TGTGCCAGCAGCGTTTGGCAGGGAGAGACCGGGGAGCTGTTTTTT.

About this clone itself: The junction departs from the called germline gene at one end, perhaps through a read error. The gene calls are TRBV30 and TRBJ2-2; perhaps TRBD2 as D (6 bases). Germline CDR1 is GTSNPN and CDR2 is SVGIG (reference sequence). The CDR3 has 12 residues. The CDR3 nucleotides read TGTGCCTGGAGTGCCCAGGTCGGGGGGCTGTTTTTT. It yields the protein CAWSAQVGGLFF.

This clone was recorded a few times. This chain joins TRBV6-1 and TRBJ2-3; D gene ambiguous. Germline loops: CDR1 MNHNS, CDR2 SASEGT. The CDR3 extends over 14 amino acids. The germline V and J ends were trimmed by 4 bases and 3 bases, with 11 bases remaining between them. CDR3 in DNA: TGTGCCAGCAGTGGATACGATGGAACAGATACGCAGTATTTT. Its protein product is CASSGYDGTDTQYF.

The CDR3 bases are TGTGCCAGCAGCTTAGGGCTCCGTAGTGGCACTGAAGCTTTCTTT. It codes for CASSLGLRSGTEAFF. The genes are TRBV7-2 and TRBJ1-1; D call uncertain. Germline V gene data show CDR1 as SGHTA and CDR2 as FQGNSA. CDR3 length: 15 amino acids. The V end lost 1 base, the J end lost 4 bases, and 13 bases lay between the germline ends.

V and J are TRBV3-1 and TRBJ1-4; a possible D gene is TRBD1 (6 bases). V was cut by 4 bases and J by 5 bases, with 11 bases left in between. This CDR3 has 14 amino acids. The germline V gene has CDR1 LGHDT and CDR2 YNNKEL (reference sequence). The DNA of the CDR3 is TGTGCCAGCAGCCCAGGGCAGGGGAATGAAAAACTGTTTTTT. Its translation: CASSPGQGNEKLFF.

There are a few counts of this clone. The chain joins TRBV7-2 to TRBJ1-2; D is uncertain. The V end was cut by 5 bases, the J end by 5 bases, with 12 bases between. This CDR3 comprises 13 residues. Germline V gives CDR1 SGHTA, CDR2 FQGNSA. CDR3 protein: CASSTKCEYGYTF. The DNA of the CDR3 is TGTGCCAGCAGCACGAAGTGTGAATATGGCTACACCTTC. The variable domain in full, completed from reference TRBV7-2 and TRBJ1-2, reads GAGVSQSPSNKVTEKGKDVELRCDPISGHTALYWYRQSLGQGLEFLIYFQGNSAPDKSGLPSDRFSAERTGGSVSTLTIQRTQQEDSAVYLCASSTKCEYGYTFGSGTRLTVV.

The rearrangement uses TRBV3-1 and TRBJ1-2, with 7 positions matching TRBD1. The germline V gene encodes CDR1 LGHDT and CDR2 YNNKEL (reference sequence). The CDR3 is made up of 15 amino acids. Trimming cost V 0 bases and J 4 bases; bases outside gene matches: 5. CDR3 sequence (DNA): TGTGCCAGCAGCCAAGATAGGGACAGAGTCTATGGCTACACCTTC. This codes for CASSQDRDRVYGYTF. Using reference TRBV3-1 and TRBJ1-2 for the parts outside the CDR3, the full variable domain is DTAVSQTPKYLVTQMGNDKSIKCEQNLGHDTMYWYKQDSKKFLKIMFSYNNKELIINETVPNRFSPKSPDKAHLNLHINSLELGDSAVYFCASSQDRDRVYGYTFGSGTRLTVV.

The V call is TRBV3-1, the J call TRBJ2-7; 7 bases fit TRBD2. The CDR3 length is 16 residues. The J segment lost 7 bases and the V segment lost 3 bases, leaving 15 bases of the junction unmatched. Germline assignment: CDR1 LGHDT and CDR2 YNNKEL (reference sequence). CDR3 sequence (DNA): TGTGCCAGCAGCCAGGGGACTATCGGGAGGTCCGGGGAGCAGTACTTC. Translated, it gives CASSQGTIGRSGEQYF.

In its sample, this clone is medium-sized. This chain links TRBV5-1 with TRBJ1-2, with a tentative D call TRBD1 (6 bases). The CDR3 covers 17 residues. CDR1 SGHRS and CDR2 YFSETQ come from the germline V gene. Between the trimmed V and J ends, which lost 4 bases and 4 bases, there was a span of 23 bases. The CDR3 DNA reads as TGCGCCAGCAGCACTTTTACGGGCTTCTCGGGGGCCTATGGCTACACCTTC. The encoded protein is CASSTFTGFSGAYGYTF.

This clone is categorized as medium-sized. This sequence joins TRBV7-6 and TRBJ2-3; no definite D call. This CDR3 has 15 residues. Germline V gene lookup returns CDR1 SGHVS and CDR2 FNYEAQ. V lost 2 bases and J 1 base, leaving 10 bases between the germline ends. The CDR3 sequence is CASSLQGRGTDTQYF. DNA of the CDR3: TGTGCCAGCAGCTTACAAGGAAGGGGCACAGATACGCAGTATTTT. Complete variable domain (other parts from reference TRBV7-6 and TRBJ2-3): GAGVSQSPRYKVTKRGQDVALRCDPISGHVSLYWYRQALGQGPEFLTYFNYEAQQDKSGLPNDRFSAERPEGSISTLTIQRTEQRDSAMYRCASSLQGRGTDTQYFGPGTRLTVL.